This T cell receptor beta chain was identified during a study of CD8 T cells in ankylosing spondylitis. Study-wide results and limits: In the blood and synovial fluid of reactive arthritis, some motif variants had been previously reported. Relatively scarce in peripheral blood, disease-linked clones were CD8+. Matched ankylosing spondylitis synovial fluid reportedly contained a significantly enriched population of disease-linked clones.

This clonotype showed up just once. The antigen remains unidentified. TCRdb reprocessed the 5' RACE reads via MiXCR and lists one record per CDR3 protein. Among 300,000 to 350,000 distinct CDR3 sequences listed, less than 25% were seen once. Per the germline V gene, CDR1 is GTSNPN and CDR2 is SVGIG (reference sequence). The trim removed 4 bases at V and 3 bases at J, leaving 10 bases unmatched. The CDR3 has 16 residues. The clonotype was recovered from a female donor with ankylosing spondylitis or in good health (not recorded which). Sequencing input: blood, either unsorted or a sorted T cell fraction (not recorded which). The gene calls are TRBV30 and TRBJ1-3; TRBD1 agrees at 9 bases. As DNA, the CDR3 is TGTGCCTGGAAGCGATCCGGGACAGGGAATGGAAACACCATATATTTT. Its translation: CAWKRSGTGNGNTIYF.